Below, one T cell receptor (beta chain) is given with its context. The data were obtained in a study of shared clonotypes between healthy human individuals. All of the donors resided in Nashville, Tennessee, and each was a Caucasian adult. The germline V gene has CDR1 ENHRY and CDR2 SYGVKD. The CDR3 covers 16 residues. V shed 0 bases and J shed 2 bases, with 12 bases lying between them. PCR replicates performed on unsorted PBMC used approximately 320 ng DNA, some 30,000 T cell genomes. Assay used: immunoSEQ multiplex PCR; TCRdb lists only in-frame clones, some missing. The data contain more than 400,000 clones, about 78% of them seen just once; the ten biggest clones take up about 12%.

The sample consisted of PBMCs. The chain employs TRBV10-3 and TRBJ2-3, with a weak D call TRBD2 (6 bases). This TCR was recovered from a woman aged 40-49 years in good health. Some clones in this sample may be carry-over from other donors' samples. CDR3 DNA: TGTGCCATCAGTGAGTCAAATAGCGGAGCCACAGATACGCAGTATTTT. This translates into CAISESNSGATDTQYF.